The entry below gives a single TCR beta chain sequence along with its context. Its cognate antigen is unknown. It was at deep level that the assay was run. TCRdb's table, derived via immunoSEQ multiplex PCR, lists solely in-frame clones and lacks some. The sample contains over a million clones, about 75% of which appear only once. This sample stems from a study of shared clonotypes between healthy human individuals. The study's findings and limits: In general, naive subsets displayed greater estimated richness than memory subsets did.

From germline, CDR1 is SGHDN and CDR2 FVKESK. The CDR3 has 13 residues. V lost 6 bases to trimming and J lost 3 bases, with 11 bases between them. The chain joins TRBV14 to TRBJ1-1; a possible D gene is TRBD1 (5 bases). This receptor was taken from a man in his late teens or twenties in good health. Sequencing used memory CD4+ T cells sorted from blood. The subset here: CD45RA-negative fraction. CDR3 sequence (DNA): TGTGCCAGCAGGCGGGACCACTACACTGAAGCTTTCTTT. Translation gives CASRRDHYTEAFF.